Detailed here is one T cell receptor (beta chain). The antigen is not known. The CDR3 runs 16 residues. V shed 2 bases and J 1 base; nucleotides not matched to a gene: 8. Germline CDR1 is SGHRS and CDR2 is YFSETQ. This entry is derived from a study of cytomegalovirus exposure and HLA in healthy donors. Looking at the study overall: Of roughly 400 genotyped donors, roughly 86% clustered with self-reported Caucasian donors. Study findings and constraints: Accurate HLA-A and HLA-B prediction from TCR beta sequences was reported for most subjects.

With 60 Vbeta and 13 Jbeta primers, the PCR was carried out. The data were produced by immunoSEQ multiplex PCR, yet TCRdb's version contains in-frame clones alone and is incomplete. There are about 89,000 clones in the sample; 60% to 65% occur only once, and about 2.3% lies in the top ten. This receptor was obtained from a human donor in good health. The source material was PBMCs. This sequence joins TRBV5-1 and TRBJ2-5, with TRBD2 matching over 7 bases. The CDR3 region has the DNA TGCGCCAGCAGCTTCACCCTGGGGGGGGGCCAAGAGACCCAGTACTTC. Translating it yields CASSFTLGGGQETQYF.